A single sample is the source of the 25 T cell receptor beta chains below, sequenced in a study of a mutant IDH1 vaccine in newly diagnosed glioma. Time point of the sample: baseline, week 1 (first vaccination visit). The sample's treatment: pre-vaccination baseline after standard-of-care therapy. Generated by immunoSEQ multiplex PCR, the TCRdb table keeps only in-frame clones and is missing some. Of around 64,000 clones listed, 83% were seen once; the top ten hold around 4.5%. The material sequenced was peripheral blood mononuclear cells (PBMCs), taken from a glioma patient treated with radiotherapy, temozolomide or both. Receptor source: a woman aged 18 to 35 with glioma. Some clones in this sample may be carry-over from other donors' samples.

The chain recombines TRBV19 with TRBJ2-5; the D is unclear. V was pared by 3 bases and J by 5 bases, with 7 bases between. CDR1 LNHDA and CDR2 SQIVND come from the germline V gene (reference sequence). CDR3 length equals 12 residues. CDR3 region: CASSMNVETQYF. The CDR3 coding sequence is TGTGCCAGTAGTATGAATGTGGAGACCCAGTACTTC. Using reference TRBV19 and TRBJ2-5 for the parts outside the CDR3, the full variable domain is DGGITQSPKYLFRKEGQNVTLSCEQNLNHDAMYWYRQDPGQGLRLIYYSQIVNDFQKGDIAEGYSVSREKKESFPLTVTSAQKNPTAFYLCASSMNVETQYFGPGTRLLVL.

The V call is TRBV2, the J call TRBJ1-1; 7 bases line up with TRBD1. The J segment lost 6 bases and the V segment lost 11 bases, leaving 12 bases of the junction unmatched. The CDR3 has 13 amino acids. Per the germline V gene, CDR1 is SNHLY and CDR2 is FYNNEI. The CDR3 protein is CAGSSRGQAEAFF. Here the CDR3 DNA reads TGTGCCGGTTCGTCGAGGGGGCAAGCTGAAGCTTTCTTT.

In this sample, this clone turned up a few times. V is TRBV6-5 and J is TRBJ1-1, with 7 bases matching TRBD1. V lost 6 bases and J lost 8; bases outside the gene matches: 6. The germline gives CDR1 MNHEY, CDR2 SVGAGI. This CDR3 spans 12 amino acids. The CDR3, as DNA: TGTGCCAGCAGGACAGGGATACGCGAAGCTTTCTTT. This codes for CASRTGIREAFF.

The chain couples TRBV27 to TRBJ1-6, with D possibly TRBD1 on 5 matching bases. This CDR3 is built from 14 residues. Looked up from germline, CDR1 is MNHEY and CDR2 is SMNVEV (reference sequence). With 7 bases removed from V and 8 bases from J, the gap between germline ends came to 15 bases. The CDR3 DNA reads TGTGCCAGCACCCCCGGGGCAGCGGATTCACCCCTCCACTTT. Translated: CASTPGAADSPLHF.

V is TRBV6-1 and J is TRBJ2-2; D possibly corresponds to TRBD1 (6 bases). Trimming stripped 6 bases from V and 2 bases from J, with 13 bases between. The CDR3 spans 15 residues. From germline, CDR1 is MNHNS and CDR2 SASEGT. The CDR3 nucleotides read TGTGCCAGCAGAGGACAGCCCCCCAACACCGGGGAGCTGTTTTTT. This sequence encodes CASRGQPPNTGELFF.

A single count supports this clone. This chain joins TRBV27 and TRBJ1-5, with 8 bases aligning to TRBD1. CDR1 is MNHEY and CDR2 is SMNVEV in the germline V gene (reference sequence). The CDR3 has 15 residues. The V and J ends lost 2 bases and 6 bases, in that order; junction bases with no gene match: 6. CDR3 sequence reads: CASSLSPGGSQPQHF. CDR3 in DNA: TGTGCCAGCAGTTTAAGTCCAGGGGGCAGTCAGCCCCAGCATTTT.

This clone has a handful of counts. This chain connects TRBV6-6 to TRBJ1-2; D gene ambiguous. The germline V gene encodes CDR1 MNHNY and CDR2 SVGAGI (reference sequence). The ends were cut back, 8 bases at V and 4 bases at J, with 20 bases in the middle. This CDR3 has 15 residues. The CDR3 loop is CASGPPSGPIYGYTF. The DNA of the CDR3 is TGTGCCAGCGGCCCCCCTTCTGGACCGATCTATGGCTACACCTTC.

The V call is TRBV6-5, the J call TRBJ2-7; possibly TRBD2 for D (5 bases). The CDR3 runs 14 residues. From germline, CDR1 is MNHEY and CDR2 SVGAGI. V was trimmed by 2 bases and J by 0 bases, leaving 8 bases between them. CDR3 DNA: TGTGCCAGCAGTTACACGGGGAGCTCCTACGAGCAGTACTTC. This sequence encodes CASSYTGSSYEQYF.

The chain couples TRBV9 to TRBJ2-7; 7 bases are shared with TRBD1. CDR1 and CDR2 (germline): SGDLS, YYNGEE. V was clipped by 3 bases and J by 1 base; unmatched bases: 1. This CDR3 comprises 13 residues. CDR3 coding DNA: TGTGCCAGCAGCGAGGGACAGTCCTACGAGCAGTACTTC. It codes for CASSEGQSYEQYF.

The chain joins TRBV7-9 to TRBJ1-2; 11 bases map to TRBD1. Germline V lookup: CDR1 SEHNR, CDR2 FQNEAQ (reference sequence). The CDR3 loop spans 13 amino acids. V was clipped by 5 bases and J by 6 bases; unmatched bases: 2. This CDR3 is CASSGDRGDGYTF. The CDR3 DNA sequence: TGTGCCAGCAGCGGGGACAGGGGGGATGGCTACACCTTC.

The chain's CDR3 is CASLDSSYEQYF. The CDR3 DNA follows: TGTGCCAGCTTGGACAGCTCCTACGAGCAGTACTTC. The chain employs TRBV6-5 and TRBJ2-7; D possibly corresponds to TRBD1 (6 bases). The CDR3 sequence is 12 residues long. The V end lost 8 bases, the J end lost 0 bases, and 8 bases lay between the germline ends. Germline loops: CDR1 MNHEY, CDR2 SVGAGI.

This chain joins TRBV7-9 and TRBJ2-7, with D tentatively TRBD1 (6 bases). The CDR3 is 14 amino acids. Germline V gene sequence: CDR1 SEHNR, CDR2 FQNEAQ (reference sequence). The V and J ends lost 3 bases and 5 bases respectively, with 14 bases between them. The CDR3 coding sequence is TGTGCCAGCAGCTTGCAGGGGCTGAAGGACGAGCAGTACTTC. Protein product: CASSLQGLKDEQYF.

In this sample, this clone turned up once. The J gene is TRBJ2-7, the V gene TRBV9; the D gene is possibly TRBD2 (6 bases). Deletions cut 0 bases from V and 2 bases from J, with 9 bases between. Germline V gene lookup returns CDR1 SGDLS and CDR2 YYNGEE. CDR3 length: 14 residues. The CDR3, as DNA: TGTGCCAGCAGCGTAGATCGGGGGACCTACGAGCAGTACTTC. Translation gives CASSVDRGTYEQYF.

This clone has only a few counts. This chain links TRBV30 with TRBJ1-1; TRBD1 might be the D (5 bases). V was clipped by 3 bases and J by 1 base, with 15 bases between them. Germline V lookup: CDR1 GTSNPN, CDR2 SVGIG (reference sequence). CDR3 size: 15 residues. CDR3 nucleotides: TGTGCCTGGAGCGTGGGACGCGGGGGGAACACTGAAGCTTTCTTT. This codes for CAWSVGRGGNTEAFF.

This clone was observed a handful of times. In DNA form, the CDR3 reads TGTGCCAGCAGCGCAGGGCTCCTAATGAACACTGAAGCTTTCTTT. This sequence encodes CASSAGLLMNTEAFF. The chain couples TRBV9 to TRBJ1-1; perhaps TRBD1 as D (5 bases). This CDR3 contains 15 residues. In germline, CDR1 is SGDLS, CDR2 YYNGEE. V dropped 3 bases and J dropped 0 bases, with 12 bases sitting between them.

This chain connects TRBV11-1 to TRBJ2-7; perhaps TRBD2 as D (5 bases). Trimming pared 5 bases from V and 2 bases from J, leaving 13 bases between. The germline CDR1 and CDR2 sequences are SGHAT and FQDESV (reference sequence). The CDR3 is made up of 14 amino acids. CDR3 sequence reads: CASSRRRPPYEQYF. CDR3 sequence (DNA): TGTGCCAGCAGCCGGAGGCGGCCGCCCTACGAGCAGTACTTC.

The J gene is TRBJ1-3, the V gene TRBV19, with D maybe TRBD1 (6 bases). The CDR3 has 16 amino acids. CDR1 is LNHDA and CDR2 is SQIVND in the germline V gene (reference sequence). The V end was cut by 6 bases, the J end by 0 bases, with 15 bases between. The DNA of the CDR3 is TGTGCCAGTAGCCTTTCGACAGGACCCTCTGGAAACACCATATATTTT. As protein: CASSLSTGPSGNTIYF.

The V gene is TRBV6-5, the J gene TRBJ1-1, with unresolved D. Germline CDR1 MNHEY, CDR2 SVGAGI. This CDR3 has 14 amino acids. Trimming stripped 6 bases from V and 1 base from J, with 12 bases between. CDR3 sequence (DNA): TGTGCCAGCAGCCCCGGCCGGGGGAACACTGAAGCTTTCTTT. Amino acids: CASSPGRGNTEAFF.

The V gene is TRBV30, the J gene TRBJ1-1, with D uncertain. This CDR3 is 16 amino acids long. Germline lookup yields CDR1 GTSNPN and CDR2 SVGIG (reference sequence). Between the trimmed V and J ends, which lost 0 bases and 5 bases, there was a span of 19 bases. CDR3 in DNA: TGTGCCTGGAGTGTACTATCGGGAGGGAGACGGACTGAAGCTTTCTTT. Translation gives CAWSVLSGGRRTEAFF.

This clone was picked up one time. The V call is TRBV27, the J call TRBJ1-4; D is perhaps TRBD1 (5 bases). The CDR3 sequence is 14 residues long. V lost 3 bases, J lost 3 bases, and 8 bases lay in between. The germline CDR1 and CDR2 sequences are MNHEY and SMNVEV (reference sequence). Here the CDR3 DNA reads TGTGCCAGCAGTTTTGCGGGGGCTAATGAAAAACTGTTTTTT. Its protein is CASSFAGANEKLFF.

This chain uses TRBV7-8 with TRBJ2-7, with D perhaps being TRBD1 or TRBD2 (5 bases each). In germline, CDR1 is SGHVS, CDR2 FQNEAQ. Trimming cost V 4 bases and J 2 bases, with 18 bases left between them. There are 16 residues in the CDR3. CDR3 residues: CASSWDRGPGPYEQYF. The CDR3 coding sequence is TGTGCCAGCAGCTGGGATCGGGGCCCGGGGCCCTACGAGCAGTACTTC.

The chain joins TRBV19 to TRBJ2-5; D may be TRBD1 (5 bases). The ends were cut back, 0 bases at V and 4 bases at J, with 12 bases in the middle. Germline V gene sequence: CDR1 LNHDA, CDR2 SQIVND (reference sequence). The CDR3 covers 15 residues. The CDR3 DNA reads as TGTGCCAGTAGTATAGAGGCGGCAGGGTTAGAGACCCAGTACTTC. It specifies CASSIEAAGLETQYF.

V is TRBV5-1 and J is TRBJ2-7; TRBD2 is a possible D gene (5 bases). In germline, CDR1 is SGHRS, CDR2 YFSETQ. The CDR3 runs 13 residues. The V end lost 0 bases, the J end lost 5 bases, and 9 bases lay between the germline ends. CDR3 sequence: CASSLATTHEQYF. DNA of the CDR3: TGCGCCAGCAGCTTGGCGACTACCCACGAGCAGTACTTC. Full variable domain (missing parts from reference TRBV5-1 and TRBJ2-7): KAGVTQTPRYLIKTRGQQVTLSCSPISGHRSVSWYQQTPGQGLQFLFEYFSETQRNKGNFPGRFSGRQFSNSRSEMNVSTLELGDSALYLCASSLATTHEQYFGPGTRLTVT.

This clone was counted a few times. The rearrangement joins TRBV23-1 to TRBJ2-7; no firm D call. TRBV23-1 is recorded as an ORF, its role being uncertain. The germline V and J ends were trimmed by 3 bases and 2 bases, with 11 bases remaining between them. This CDR3 region has 14 residues. The CDR3 nucleotides read TGCGCCAGCAGTCAGGAGCGCAATCCCTACGAGCAGTACTTC. Amino acids: CASSQERNPYEQYF.

The chain carries TRBV5-1 and TRBJ2-7; D is tentatively TRBD1 or TRBD2 (5 bases each). This CDR3 has 12 residues. The germline V gene encodes CDR1 SGHRS and CDR2 YFSETQ. The V and J ends lost 5 bases and 2 bases respectively, with 8 bases between them. For the CDR3, the DNA is TGCGCCAGCAGTCGGGGACCCTACGAGCAGTACTTC. It translates to CASSRGPYEQYF. The variable domain in full, completed from reference TRBV5-1 and TRBJ2-7, reads KAGVTQTPRYLIKTRGQQVTLSCSPISGHRSVSWYQQTPGQGLQFLFEYFSETQRNKGNFPGRFSGRQFSNSRSEMNVSTLELGDSALYLCASSRGPYEQYFGPGTRLTVT.